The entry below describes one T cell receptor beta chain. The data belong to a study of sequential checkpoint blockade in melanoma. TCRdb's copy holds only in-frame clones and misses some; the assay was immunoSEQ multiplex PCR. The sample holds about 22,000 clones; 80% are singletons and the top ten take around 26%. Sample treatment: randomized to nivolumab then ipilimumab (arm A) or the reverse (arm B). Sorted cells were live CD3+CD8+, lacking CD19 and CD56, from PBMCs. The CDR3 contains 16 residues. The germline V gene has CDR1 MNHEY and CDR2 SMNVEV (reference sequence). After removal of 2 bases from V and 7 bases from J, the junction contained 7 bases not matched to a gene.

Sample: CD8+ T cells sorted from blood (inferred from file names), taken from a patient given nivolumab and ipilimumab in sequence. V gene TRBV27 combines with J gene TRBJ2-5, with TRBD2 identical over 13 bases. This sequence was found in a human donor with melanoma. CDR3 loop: CASSLTSGGAWVTQYF. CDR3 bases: TGTGCCAGCAGTTTAACTAGCGGGGGGGCTTGGGTGACCCAGTACTTC.